Below are 21 T cell receptor beta chains sequenced from a single sample in a study of CD8 T cells in ankylosing spondylitis. TCRdb re-called the 5' RACE reads with MiXCR, one entry per CDR3 protein. Counted here are just under 350,000 distinct CDR3 sequences, 14% to 15% occurring once; the ten biggest clones make up about 1%. The sequenced sample consisted of blood, either unsorted or a sorted T cell fraction (not recorded which). The receptors stem from a male donor with ankylosing spondylitis or in good health (not recorded which).

This chain connects TRBV30 to TRBJ2-5; no clear D. V was pared by 0 bases and J by 2 bases, with 7 bases between. CDR3 size: 13 residues. Looked up from germline, CDR1 is GTSNPN and CDR2 is SVGIG (reference sequence). DNA of the CDR3: TGTGCCTGGAGTGTTGCCTTACAAGAGACCCAGTACTTC. This gives the protein CAWSVALQETQYF.

This rearrangement joins TRBV10-3 to TRBJ2-5; TRBD2 matches at 8 bases. This CDR3 is 14 amino acids long. Germline assignment: CDR1 ENHRY and CDR2 SYGVKD. V dropped 9 bases and J dropped 2; count of bases not matched to a gene: 8. CDR3 in amino acids: CAIQSGGGQETQYF. CDR3 DNA sequence: TGTGCCATACAGTCCGGGGGGGGTCAAGAGACCCAGTACTTC.

This clonotype was observed a few times. The chain carries TRBV9 and TRBJ2-3, with 12 bases identical to TRBD2. After removal of 1 base from V and 7 bases from J, the junction contained 4 bases not matched to a gene. CDR1 is SGDLS and CDR2 is YYNGEE in the germline V gene. CDR3 length equals 15 residues. CDR3 sequence: CASSVLAGGRNTQYF. Written as DNA, the CDR3 is TGTGCCAGCAGCGTACTAGCGGGGGGGCGAAATACGCAGTATTTT. The variable domain in full, with the rest retrieved from reference TRBV9 and TRBJ2-3, is DSGVTQTPKHLITATGQRVTLRCSPRSGDLSVYWYQQSLDQGLQFLIQYYNGEERAKGNILERFSAQQFPDLHSELNLSSLELGDSALYFCASSVLAGGRNTQYFGPGTRLTVL.

The rearrangement links TRBV5-8 to TRBJ2-2, with D possibly TRBD2 on 6 matching bases. The V gene lost 4 bases and the J gene lost 8 bases, with 18 bases spanning the gap. The V gene's germline CDR1 is SGHTS and CDR2 YDEGEE. The CDR3 spans 15 residues. The CDR3 coding sequence is TGTGCCAGCAGCACTGGGACTGTGATCGCAGGGGAGCTGTTTTTT. It codes for CASSTGTVIAGELFF.

The chain has TRBV7-6 and TRBJ2-1; possibly TRBD1 for D (6 bases). Trimming removed 3 bases from V and 1 base from J, with 10 bases in between. Per germline, CDR1 SGHVS and CDR2 FNYEAQ. This CDR3 comprises 15 residues. The CDR3 sequence is CASSFGQPSYNEQFF. As DNA, the CDR3 is TGTGCCAGCAGCTTCGGACAGCCATCCTACAATGAGCAGTTCTTC.

This clonotype was seen a handful of times. This chain uses TRBV7-9 with TRBJ2-7; possibly TRBD2 for D (6 bases). The CDR3 covers 12 residues. From germline, CDR1 is SEHNR and CDR2 FQNEAQ (reference sequence). Trimming removed 5 bases from V and 5 bases from J, with 10 bases in between. The DNA of the CDR3 is TGTGCCAGCAGCCCTAGCGTTAACGAGCAGTACTTC. It is translated as CASSPSVNEQYF. Using reference TRBV7-9 and TRBJ2-7 for the parts outside the CDR3, the full variable domain is DTGVSQNPRHKITKRGQNVTFRCDPISEHNRLYWYRQTLGQGPEFLTYFQNEAQLEKSRLLSDRFSAERPKGSFSTLEIQRTEQGDSAMYLCASSPSVNEQYFGPGTRLTVT.

This clonotype appeared a few times. The chain recombines TRBV6-5 with TRBJ2-2; TRBD1 matches at 9 bases. Germline V gene sequence: CDR1 MNHEY, CDR2 SVGAGI. The CDR3 is 16 amino acids. V dropped 4 bases and J dropped 6; count of bases not matched to a gene: 9. The CDR3 sequence: CASSSSGTGSPGELFF. CDR3 bases: TGTGCCAGCAGTTCCTCGGGGACAGGGAGCCCCGGGGAGCTGTTTTTT.

The chain links TRBV29-1 to TRBJ2-2; 7 positions match TRBD1. V lost 4 bases, J lost 7 bases, and 6 bases stayed unmatched. The germline V gene has CDR1 SQVTM and CDR2 ANQGSEA. The CDR3 totals 13 residues. This CDR3 reads CSVADRVVGELFF. In DNA, the CDR3 is TGCAGCGTTGCCGACAGGGTGGTCGGGGAGCTGTTTTTT.

This clonotype was seen a handful of times. The chain employs TRBV5-1 and TRBJ2-1, with D possibly being TRBD2 (6 bases). This CDR3 spans 16 amino acids. V lost 4 bases, J lost 0 bases, and 14 bases lay in between. In germline, CDR1 is SGHRS, CDR2 YFSETQ. The CDR3 nucleotides are TGCGCCAGCAGCCCGGCGGGGCGGGACTCCTACAATGAGCAGTTCTTC. Protein: CASSPAGRDSYNEQFF.

This clonotype was observed a single time. The chain employs TRBV15 and TRBJ2-5; a weak D match, TRBD1 (5 bases). V lost 5 bases, J lost 2 bases, and 9 bases lay in between. Germline V gene sequence: CDR1 LNHNV, CDR2 YYDKDF (reference sequence). This CDR3 contains 13 residues. CDR3 sequence: CATSWGRQETQYF. The CDR3 nucleotides read TGTGCCACCAGCTGGGGCAGACAAGAGACCCAGTACTTC.

The genes are TRBV12-3 or TRBV12-4 and TRBJ1-1; D call uncertain. Trimming left V 6 bases short and J 4 bases short, with 9 bases between. There are 12 residues in the CDR3. CDR3 coding DNA: TGTGCCAGCAGCCCTTCCAGCACTGAAGCTTTCTTT. Translated: CASSPSSTEAFF.

In this sample, this clonotype turned up a few times. The J gene is TRBJ2-2, the V gene TRBV5-5, with D perhaps matching TRBD1 (5 bases). Deletions cut 0 bases from V and 4 bases from J, with 10 bases between. The CDR3 has 15 amino acids. Germline CDR1 reads SGHKS; CDR2 reads YYEKEE (reference sequence). CDR3 residues: CASSLGGRLTGELFF. CDR3 bases: TGTGCCAGCAGCTTGGGGGGCAGACTCACCGGGGAGCTGTTTTTT.

This clonotype was seen only a few times. The chain combines TRBV20-1 with TRBJ1-4, with TRBD1 matching 7 bases. The V and J ends lost 0 bases and 6 bases, in that order; junction bases with no gene match: 4. CDR1 and CDR2 from the germline V gene are DFQATT and SNEGSKA (reference sequence). This CDR3 has 14 amino acids. CDR3 DNA sequence: TGCAGTGCTAGAGATGGGCAGGGGGATGAAAAACTGTTTTTT. It encodes CSARDGQGDEKLFF.

The sample holds a few counts of this clonotype. The chain joins TRBV5-1 to TRBJ1-1; 7 bases agree with TRBD1. V lost 1 base, J lost 3 bases, and 9 bases stayed unmatched. CDR1 is SGHRS and CDR2 is YFSETQ in the germline V gene. CDR3 length equals 16 residues. The CDR3 here is CASSLRIGTGDTEAFF. In DNA, the CDR3 is TGCGCCAGCAGCTTGAGGATTGGAACAGGGGACACTGAAGCTTTCTTT.

The rearrangement uses TRBV19 and TRBJ2-7; either TRBD1 or TRBD2 may fit D (6 bases each). Between the trimmed V and J ends, which lost 8 bases and 8 bases, there was a span of 13 bases. There are 11 residues in the CDR3. Germline CDR1 reads LNHDA; CDR2 reads SQIVND (reference sequence). The CDR3 is CASSTGDKQYF. As DNA, the CDR3 is TGTGCCAGTTCTACGGGGGACAAGCAGTACTTC.

CDR3 nucleotide sequence: TGTGCCAGCAGTTTAGGGGGCAGGGGGGACGAGCAGTACTTC. The encoded protein is CASSLGGRGDEQYF. The V gene is TRBV12-3 or TRBV12-4, the J gene TRBJ2-7, with TRBD1 as a possible D gene (7 bases). V was pared by 1 base and J by 5 bases, with 12 bases between. The CDR3 runs 14 residues.

This chain connects TRBV7-2 to TRBJ2-3, with no clear D. This CDR3 is built from 12 residues. Germline CDR1 is SGHTA and CDR2 is FQGNSA. Trimming cost V 5 bases and J 5 bases, with 8 bases left between them. CDR3 residues: CASSAHLDTQYF. The CDR3 nucleotides read TGTGCCAGCAGCGCCCACCTAGATACGCAGTATTTT.

The chain recombines TRBV6-1 with TRBJ2-5, with TRBD1 as a possible D gene (5 bases). Germline V gene sequence: CDR1 MNHNS, CDR2 SASEGT. The CDR3 covers 16 residues. Trimming removed 5 bases at V and 1 base at J, with 17 bases between. DNA for the CDR3: TGTGCCAGCAGTCCCGAAGGGGCGTTTCCCCAAGAGACCCAGTACTTC. As protein: CASSPEGAFPQETQYF.

This clonotype was counted only a few times. This rearrangement joins TRBV5-6 to TRBJ1-1; D call uncertain. The V and J ends lost 3 bases and 6 bases respectively, with 15 bases between them. CDR1 is SGHDT and CDR2 is YYEEEE in the germline V gene. This CDR3 has 14 residues. The CDR3 region has the DNA TGTGCCAGCAGCTCTAGGTTGGGGAGACCTGAAGCTTTCTTT. It is translated as CASSSRLGRPEAFF.

The chain joins TRBV24-1 to TRBJ2-2; no reliable D call. Trimming cost V 4 bases and J 4 bases, with 6 bases left between them. The germline gives CDR1 KGHDR, CDR2 SFDVKD. The CDR3 runs 13 residues. DNA of the CDR3: TGTGCCACCAGTGACTCTCCCACCGGGGAGCTGTTTTTT. This translates into CATSDSPTGELFF.

The gene calls are TRBV5-6 and TRBJ2-1; D may be TRBD2 (6 bases). The CDR3 has 15 residues. Trimming took off 0 bases at V and 9 bases at J, with 16 bases between the two ends. Germline loops: CDR1 SGHDT, CDR2 YYEEEE. The CDR3 bases are TGTGCCAGCAGCTTGGTCCTGAGACTAGAGAGTGAGCAGTTCTTC. This gives the protein CASSLVLRLESEQFF.